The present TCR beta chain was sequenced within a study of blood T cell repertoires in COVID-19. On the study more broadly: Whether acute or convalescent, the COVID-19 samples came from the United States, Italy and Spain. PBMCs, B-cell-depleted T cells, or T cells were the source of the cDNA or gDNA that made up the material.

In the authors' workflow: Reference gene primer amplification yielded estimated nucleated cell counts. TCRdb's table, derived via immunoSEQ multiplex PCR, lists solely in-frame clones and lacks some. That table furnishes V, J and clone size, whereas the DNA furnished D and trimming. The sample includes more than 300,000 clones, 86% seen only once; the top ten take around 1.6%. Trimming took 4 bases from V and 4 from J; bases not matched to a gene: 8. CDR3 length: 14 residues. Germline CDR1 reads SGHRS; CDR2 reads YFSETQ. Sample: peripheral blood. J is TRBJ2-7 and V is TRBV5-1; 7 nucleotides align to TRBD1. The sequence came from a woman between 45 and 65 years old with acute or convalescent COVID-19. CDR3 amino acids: CASSPGQVGYEQYF. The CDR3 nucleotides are TGCGCCAGCAGCCCCGGACAGGTCGGTTACGAGCAGTACTTC.